This TCR beta chain was retrieved from a study of cytomegalovirus exposure and HLA in healthy donors. The study's findings and limits: Productive rates of about 87% or about 30% were seen for most TCR beta V segments in an earlier analysis.

This CDR3 is 16 amino acids long. Germline CDR1 reads MGHRA; CDR2 reads YSYEKL. With 1 base removed from V and 4 bases from J, the gap between germline ends came to 17 bases. Vbeta (60) and Jbeta (13) primers were used in the PCR. Here immunoSEQ multiplex PCR was the method, and the copy in TCRdb shows in-frame clones only, minus some. The sample lists about 150,000 clones; 70% to 85% were seen once. With respect to this clone: What it binds is not known.

The source is a male donor in good health and CMV-seronegative. The rearrangement joins TRBV4-1 to TRBJ2-7; D may be TRBD1 (5 bases). The sequenced sample was PBMCs. CDR3: CASSQGGRRVEYEQYF. As DNA, the CDR3 is TGCGCCAGCAGCCAAGGAGGCCGCAGGGTAGAATACGAGCAGTACTTC.